The sequence of this T cell receptor (beta chain) was determined in a study of blood T cell repertoires in COVID-19. The CDR3 contains 14 residues. Germline V CDR1 and CDR2: SGHTA, FQGNSA. V dropped 5 bases and J dropped 5 bases, with 12 bases sitting between them. TCRdb's copy holds only in-frame clones and misses some; the assay was immunoSEQ multiplex PCR. The repertoire holds about 55,000 clones, almost 90% seen once, with approximately 8% in the top ten. The sequenced sample consisted of peripheral blood. The source is a man in his sixties with active COVID-19. V is TRBV7-2 and J is TRBJ1-4; D is perhaps TRBD1 (6 bases). The CDR3 reads CASSPGGRNEKLFF. The DNA for the CDR3 is TGTGCCAGCAGCCCGGGGGGGCGGAATGAAAAACTGTTTTTT.